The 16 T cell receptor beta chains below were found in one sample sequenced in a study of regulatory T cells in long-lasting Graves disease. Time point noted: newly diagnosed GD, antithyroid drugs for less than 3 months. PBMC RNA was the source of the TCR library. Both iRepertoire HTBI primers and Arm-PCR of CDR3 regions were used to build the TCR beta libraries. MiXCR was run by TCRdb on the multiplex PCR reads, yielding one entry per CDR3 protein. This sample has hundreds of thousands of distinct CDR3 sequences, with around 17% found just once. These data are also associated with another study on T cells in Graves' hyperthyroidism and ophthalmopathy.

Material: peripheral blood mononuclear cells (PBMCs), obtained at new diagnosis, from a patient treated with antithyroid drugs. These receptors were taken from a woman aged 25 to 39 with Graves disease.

CDR3 residues: CAYMGSRAGELFF. Written as DNA, the CDR3 is TGTGCCTATATGGGGAGCAGGGCCGGGGAGCTGTTTTTT. This chain connects TRBV12-3 or TRBV12-4 to TRBJ2-2; tentatively, D is TRBD1 or TRBD2 (5 bases each). Trimming cost V 11 bases and J 6 bases, with 16 bases left between them. The CDR3 is 13 amino acids.

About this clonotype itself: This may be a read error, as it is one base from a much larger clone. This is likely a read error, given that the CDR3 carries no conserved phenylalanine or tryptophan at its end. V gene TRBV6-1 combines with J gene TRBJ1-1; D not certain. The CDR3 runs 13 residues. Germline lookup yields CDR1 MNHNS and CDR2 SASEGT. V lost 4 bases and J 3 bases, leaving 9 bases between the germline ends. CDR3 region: CASSATAYTEAFL. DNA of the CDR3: TGTGCCAGCAGTGCTACAGCTTACACTGAAGCTTTCCTT.

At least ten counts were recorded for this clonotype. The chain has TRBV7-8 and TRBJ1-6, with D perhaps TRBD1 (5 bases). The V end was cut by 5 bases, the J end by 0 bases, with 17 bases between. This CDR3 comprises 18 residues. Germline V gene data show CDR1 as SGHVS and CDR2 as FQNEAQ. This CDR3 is CASSPPTATSSYNSPLHF. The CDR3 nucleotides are TGTGCCAGCAGCCCACCGACAGCAACGAGCTCCTATAATTCACCCCTCCACTTT.

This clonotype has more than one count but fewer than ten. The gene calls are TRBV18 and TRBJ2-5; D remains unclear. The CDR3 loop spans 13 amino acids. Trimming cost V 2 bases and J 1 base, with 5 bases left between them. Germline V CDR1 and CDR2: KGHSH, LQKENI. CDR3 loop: CASSPVFQETQYF. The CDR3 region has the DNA TGTGCCAGCTCACCAGTCTTCCAAGAGACCCAGTACTTC.

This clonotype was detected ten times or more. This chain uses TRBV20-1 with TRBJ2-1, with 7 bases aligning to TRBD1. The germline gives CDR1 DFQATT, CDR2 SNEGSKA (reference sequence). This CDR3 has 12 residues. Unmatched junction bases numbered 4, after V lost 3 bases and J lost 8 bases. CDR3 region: CSASYQGDEQFF. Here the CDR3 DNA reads TGCAGTGCTAGTTACCAGGGGGATGAGCAGTTCTTC.

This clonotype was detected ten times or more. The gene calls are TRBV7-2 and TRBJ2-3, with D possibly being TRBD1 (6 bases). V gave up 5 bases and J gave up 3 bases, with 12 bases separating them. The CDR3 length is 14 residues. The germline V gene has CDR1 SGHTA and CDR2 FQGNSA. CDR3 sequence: CASSTRQVTDTQYF. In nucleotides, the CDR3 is TGTGCCAGCAGCACCCGACAGGTGACAGATACGCAGTATTTT.

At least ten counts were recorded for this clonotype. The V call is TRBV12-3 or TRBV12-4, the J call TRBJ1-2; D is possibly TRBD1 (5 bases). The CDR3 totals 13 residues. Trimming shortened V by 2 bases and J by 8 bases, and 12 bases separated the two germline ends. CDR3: CASSLLGTWGYTF. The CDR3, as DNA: TGTGCCAGCAGTTTATTAGGGACGTGGGGCTACACCTTC.

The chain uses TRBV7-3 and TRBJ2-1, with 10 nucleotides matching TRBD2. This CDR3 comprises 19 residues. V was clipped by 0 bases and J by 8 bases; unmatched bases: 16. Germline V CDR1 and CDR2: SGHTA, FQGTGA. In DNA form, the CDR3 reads TGTGCCAGCAGCTTAACGGGGACCCTAGCGGGAGTCTACGAAGATGAGCAGTTCTTC. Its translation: CASSLTGTLAGVYEDEQFF.

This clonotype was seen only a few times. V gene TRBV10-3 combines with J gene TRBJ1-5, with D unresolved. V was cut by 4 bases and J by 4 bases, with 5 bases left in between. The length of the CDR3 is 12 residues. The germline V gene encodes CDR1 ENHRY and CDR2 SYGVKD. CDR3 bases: TGTGCCATCAGTGGGGAAAATCAGCCCCAGCATTTT. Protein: CAISGENQPQHF.

For the CDR3, the DNA is TGCAGTGCTCCTCGCCTGGGTGGCTACACCTTC. Protein sequence: CSAPRLGGYTF. V gene TRBV20-1 combines with J gene TRBJ1-2; D call uncertain. Looked up from germline, CDR1 is DFQATT and CDR2 is SNEGSKA (reference sequence). The CDR3 sequence is 11 residues long. With 5 bases removed from V and 7 bases from J, the gap between germline ends came to 11 bases.

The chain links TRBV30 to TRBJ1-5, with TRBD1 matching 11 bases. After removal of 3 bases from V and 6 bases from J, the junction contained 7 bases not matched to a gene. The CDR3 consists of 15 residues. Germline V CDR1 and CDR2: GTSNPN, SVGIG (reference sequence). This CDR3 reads CAWRPGQGAGQPQHF. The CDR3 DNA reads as TGTGCCTGGAGGCCCGGACAGGGGGCAGGTCAGCCCCAGCATTTT.

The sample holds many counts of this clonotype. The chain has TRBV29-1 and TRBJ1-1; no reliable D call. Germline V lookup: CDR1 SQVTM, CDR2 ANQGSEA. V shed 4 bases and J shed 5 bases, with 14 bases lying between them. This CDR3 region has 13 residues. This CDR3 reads CSVAGLESTEAFF. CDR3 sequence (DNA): TGCAGCGTTGCTGGCCTCGAATCAACTGAAGCTTTCTTT.

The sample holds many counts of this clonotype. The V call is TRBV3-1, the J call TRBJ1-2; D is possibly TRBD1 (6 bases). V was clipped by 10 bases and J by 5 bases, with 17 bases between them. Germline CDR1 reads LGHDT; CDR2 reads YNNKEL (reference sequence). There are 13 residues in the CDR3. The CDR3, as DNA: TGTGCCACCGGAACAGGGTCTCGGTATGGCTACACCTTC. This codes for CATGTGSRYGYTF.

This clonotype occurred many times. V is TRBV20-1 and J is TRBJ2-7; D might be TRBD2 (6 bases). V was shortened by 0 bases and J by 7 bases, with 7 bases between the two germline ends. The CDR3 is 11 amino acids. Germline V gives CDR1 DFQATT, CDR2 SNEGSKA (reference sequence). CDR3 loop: CSARDRGEQYF. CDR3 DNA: TGCAGTGCTAGAGACCGGGGGGAGCAGTACTTC.

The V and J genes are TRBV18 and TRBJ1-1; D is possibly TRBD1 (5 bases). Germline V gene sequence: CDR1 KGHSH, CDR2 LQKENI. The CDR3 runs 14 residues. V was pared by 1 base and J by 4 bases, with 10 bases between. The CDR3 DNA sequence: TGTGCCAGCTCACCACAGGGGATGGGCACTGAAGCTTTCTTT. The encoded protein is CASSPQGMGTEAFF. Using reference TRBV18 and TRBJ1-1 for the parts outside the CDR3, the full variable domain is NAGVMQNPRHLVRRRGQEARLRCSPMKGHSHVYWYRQLPEEGLKFMVYLQKENIIDESGMPKERFSAEFPKEGPSILRIQQVVRGDSAAYFCASSPQGMGTEAFFGQGTRLTVV.

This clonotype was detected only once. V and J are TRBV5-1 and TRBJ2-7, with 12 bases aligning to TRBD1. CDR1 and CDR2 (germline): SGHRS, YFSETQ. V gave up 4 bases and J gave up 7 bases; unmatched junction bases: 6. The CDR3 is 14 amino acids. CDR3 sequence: CASSQGQGAGEQYF. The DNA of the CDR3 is TGCGCCAGCAGCCAGGGACAGGGGGCGGGGGAGCAGTACTTC.